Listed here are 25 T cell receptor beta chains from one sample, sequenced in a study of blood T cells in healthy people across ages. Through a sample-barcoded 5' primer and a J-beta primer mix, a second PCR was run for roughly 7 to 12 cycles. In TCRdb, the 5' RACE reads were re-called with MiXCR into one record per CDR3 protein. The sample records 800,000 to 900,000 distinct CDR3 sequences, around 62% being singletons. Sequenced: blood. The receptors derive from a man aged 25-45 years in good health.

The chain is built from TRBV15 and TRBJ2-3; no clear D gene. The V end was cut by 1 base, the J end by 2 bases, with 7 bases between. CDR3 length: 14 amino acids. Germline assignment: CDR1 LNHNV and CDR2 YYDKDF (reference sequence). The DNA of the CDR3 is TGTGCCACCAGCAGAGCTACAATCACAGATACGCAGTATTTT. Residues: CATSRATITDTQYF.

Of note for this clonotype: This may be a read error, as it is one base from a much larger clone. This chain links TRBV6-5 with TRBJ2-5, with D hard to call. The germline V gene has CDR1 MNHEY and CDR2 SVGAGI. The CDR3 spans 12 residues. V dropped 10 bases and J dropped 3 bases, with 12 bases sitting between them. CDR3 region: CANKVGEETQYF. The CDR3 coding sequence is TGTGCCAACAAGGTTGGGGAAGAGACCCAGTACTTC.

Here the CDR3 reads CASSQDSRTVNEQFF. Written as DNA, the CDR3 is TGTGCCAGCAGCCAAGACAGCCGCACAGTCAATGAGCAGTTCTTC. The chain couples TRBV3-1 to TRBJ2-1; D uncertain. Germline V gene data show CDR1 as LGHDT and CDR2 as YNNKEL (reference sequence). The CDR3 contains 15 residues. Trimming took off 0 bases at V and 6 bases at J, with 12 bases between the two ends.

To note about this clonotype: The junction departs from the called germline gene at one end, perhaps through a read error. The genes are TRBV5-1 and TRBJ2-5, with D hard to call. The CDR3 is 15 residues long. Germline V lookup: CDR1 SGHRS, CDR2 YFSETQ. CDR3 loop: CASNLGGRSQETQYF. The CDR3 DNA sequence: TGCGCCAGCAACTTGGGTGGTCGCTCCCAAGAGACCCAGTACTTC. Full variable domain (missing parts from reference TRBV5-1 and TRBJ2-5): KAGVTQTPRYLIKTRGQQVTLSCSPISGHRSVSWYQQTPGQGLQFLFEYFSETQRNKGNFPGRFSGRQFSNSRSEMNVSTLELGDSALYLCASNLGGRSQETQYFGPGTRLLVL.

CDR3 DNA: TGCAGCGTTGGGACAGGGGGTTTGGACGAGCAGTACTTC. Translated: CSVGTGGLDEQYF. The chain joins TRBV29-1 to TRBJ2-7; 10 nucleotides match TRBD1. This CDR3 contains 13 residues. Germline-derived CDR1 and CDR2 are SQVTM and ANQGSEA. J gave up 5 bases and V 4 bases, and 5 bases lay outside the gene matches.

The CDR3 spells CASSLRQGAAYNEQFF. CDR3 bases: TGTGCCAGCAGTTTGCGACAGGGGGCGGCCTACAATGAGCAGTTCTTC. The J gene is TRBJ2-1, the V gene TRBV12-3 or TRBV12-4, with 10 bases fitting TRBD1. The CDR3 has 16 amino acids. The V and J ends lost 3 bases and 2 bases, in that order; junction bases with no gene match: 4.

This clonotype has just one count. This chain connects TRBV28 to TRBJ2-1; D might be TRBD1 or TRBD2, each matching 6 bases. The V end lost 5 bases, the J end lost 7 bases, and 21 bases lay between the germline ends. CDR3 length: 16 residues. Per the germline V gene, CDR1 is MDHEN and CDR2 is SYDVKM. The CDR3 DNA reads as TGTGCCAGCAGTCCCCCGACTGGAGGGGGGTTGAATGAGCAGTTCTTC. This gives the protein CASSPPTGGGLNEQFF.

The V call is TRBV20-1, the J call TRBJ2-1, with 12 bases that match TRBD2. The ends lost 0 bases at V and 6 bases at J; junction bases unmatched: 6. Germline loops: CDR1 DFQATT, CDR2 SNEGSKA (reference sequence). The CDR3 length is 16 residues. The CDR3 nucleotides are TGCAGTGCTAGAGATCGAAGGACTAGCGGGGTCAATGAGCAGTTCTTC. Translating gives CSARDRRTSGVNEQFF.

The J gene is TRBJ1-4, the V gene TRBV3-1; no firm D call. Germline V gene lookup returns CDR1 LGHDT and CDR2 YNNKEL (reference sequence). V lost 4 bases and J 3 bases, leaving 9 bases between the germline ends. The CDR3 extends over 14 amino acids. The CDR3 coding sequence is TGTGCCAGCAGCCCTAATAGGGCTAATGAAAAACTGTTTTTT. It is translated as CASSPNRANEKLFF.

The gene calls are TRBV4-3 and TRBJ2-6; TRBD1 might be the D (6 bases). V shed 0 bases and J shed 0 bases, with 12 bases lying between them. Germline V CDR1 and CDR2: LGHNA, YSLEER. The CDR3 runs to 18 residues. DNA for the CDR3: TGCGCCAGCAGCCAAGAGGACAGTGGGCCCTCTGGGGCCAACGTCCTGACTTTC. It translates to CASSQEDSGPSGANVLTF.

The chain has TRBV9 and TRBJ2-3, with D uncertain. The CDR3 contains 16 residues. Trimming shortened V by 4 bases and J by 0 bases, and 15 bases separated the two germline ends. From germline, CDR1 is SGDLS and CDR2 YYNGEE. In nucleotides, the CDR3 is TGTGCCAGCAGCTCGTCGGGTGGTGCTAGCACAGATACGCAGTATTTT. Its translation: CASSSSGGASTDTQYF.

The CDR3 loop is CSVDGRAYEQYF. DNA for the CDR3: TGCAGTGTTGACGGGAGGGCTTACGAGCAGTACTTC. The chain is built from TRBV20-1 and TRBJ2-7, with TRBD2 matching 8 bases. V was clipped by 7 bases and J by 4 bases; unmatched bases: 6. This CDR3 is built from 12 residues. Germline V gives CDR1 DFQATT, CDR2 SNEGSKA (reference sequence).

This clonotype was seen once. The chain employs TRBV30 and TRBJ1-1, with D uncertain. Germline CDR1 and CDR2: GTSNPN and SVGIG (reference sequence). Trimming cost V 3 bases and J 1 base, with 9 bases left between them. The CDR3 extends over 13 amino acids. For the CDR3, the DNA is TGTGCCTGGAGGCTACACCCGAACACTGAAGCTTTCTTT. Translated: CAWRLHPNTEAFF.

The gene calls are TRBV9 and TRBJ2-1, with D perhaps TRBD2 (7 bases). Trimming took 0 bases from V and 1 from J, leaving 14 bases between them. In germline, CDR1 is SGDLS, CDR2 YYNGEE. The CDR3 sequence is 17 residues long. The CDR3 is CASSVGGGAVSYNEQFF. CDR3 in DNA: TGTGCCAGCAGCGTAGGTGGGGGGGCCGTGTCCTACAATGAGCAGTTCTTC.

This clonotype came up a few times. CDR3 nucleotide sequence: TGTGCCAGCAGTCCGTCCGGGACAGGGGGTGGCGAGACCCAGTACTTC. Translating it yields CASSPSGTGGGETQYF. V gene TRBV6-5 combines with J gene TRBJ2-5; 11 bases map to TRBD1. The CDR3 contains 16 residues. In germline, CDR1 is MNHEY, CDR2 SVGAGI. V shed 5 bases, J shed 5 bases, and the junction held 10 bases outside the gene matches.

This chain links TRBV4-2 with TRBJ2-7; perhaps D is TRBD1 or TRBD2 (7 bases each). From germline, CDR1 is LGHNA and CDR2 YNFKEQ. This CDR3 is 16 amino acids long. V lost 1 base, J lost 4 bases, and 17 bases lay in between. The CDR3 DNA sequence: TGTGCCAGCAGCCAAGCCAGGGGAGGGGGCGGTTACGAGCAGTACTTC. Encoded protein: CASSQARGGGGYEQYF.

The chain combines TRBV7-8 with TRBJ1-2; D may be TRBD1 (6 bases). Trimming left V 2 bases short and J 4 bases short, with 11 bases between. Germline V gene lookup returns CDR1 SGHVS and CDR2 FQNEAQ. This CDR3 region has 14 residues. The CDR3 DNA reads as TGTGCCAGCAGCTTAAATGGACAGCTCTATGGCTACACCTTC. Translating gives CASSLNGQLYGYTF.

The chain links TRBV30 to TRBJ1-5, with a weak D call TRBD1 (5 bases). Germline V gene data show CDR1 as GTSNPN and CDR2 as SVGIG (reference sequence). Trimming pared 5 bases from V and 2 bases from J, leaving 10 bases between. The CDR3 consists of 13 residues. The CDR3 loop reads CAWQGSGNQPQHF. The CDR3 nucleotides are TGTGCCTGGCAGGGTTCGGGCAATCAGCCCCAGCATTTT.

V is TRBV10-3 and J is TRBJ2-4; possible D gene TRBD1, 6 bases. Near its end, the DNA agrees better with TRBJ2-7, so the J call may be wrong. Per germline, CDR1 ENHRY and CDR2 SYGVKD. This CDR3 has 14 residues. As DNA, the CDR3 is TGTGCCATCAGTGATGGCCCAGGGGCGTCCGAGCAGTACTTC. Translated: CAISDGPGASEQYF.

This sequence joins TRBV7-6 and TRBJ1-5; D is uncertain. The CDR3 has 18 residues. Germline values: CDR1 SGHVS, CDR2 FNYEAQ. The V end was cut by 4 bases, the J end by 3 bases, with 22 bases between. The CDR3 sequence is CASSSAPRGMSSNQPQHF. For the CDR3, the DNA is TGTGCCAGCAGCTCCGCGCCGCGCGGGATGAGTTCCAATCAGCCCCAGCATTTT.

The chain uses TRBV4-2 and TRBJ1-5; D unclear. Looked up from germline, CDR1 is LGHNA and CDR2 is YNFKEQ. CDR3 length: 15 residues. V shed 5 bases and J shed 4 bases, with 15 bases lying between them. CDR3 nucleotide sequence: TGTGCCAGCAGCAGCACCCATCTGAGGAATCAGCCCCAGCATTTT. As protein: CASSSTHLRNQPQHF.

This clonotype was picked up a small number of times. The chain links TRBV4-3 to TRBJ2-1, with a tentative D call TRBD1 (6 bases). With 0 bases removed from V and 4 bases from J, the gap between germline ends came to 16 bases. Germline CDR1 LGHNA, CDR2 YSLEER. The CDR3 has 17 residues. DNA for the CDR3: TGCGCCAGCAGCCAAGATCCCACAGGGTTTTCATACAATGAGCAGTTCTTC. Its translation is CASSQDPTGFSYNEQFF.

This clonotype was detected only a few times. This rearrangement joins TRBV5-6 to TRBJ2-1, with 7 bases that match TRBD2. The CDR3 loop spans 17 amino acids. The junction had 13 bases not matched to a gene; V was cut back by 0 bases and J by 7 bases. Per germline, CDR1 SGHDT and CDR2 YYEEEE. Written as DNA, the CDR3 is TGTGCCAGCAGCTTGGAAACCGGGACTAACCTAGGAAATGAGCAGTTCTTC. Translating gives CASSLETGTNLGNEQFF. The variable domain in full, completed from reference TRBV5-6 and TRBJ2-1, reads DAGVTQSPTHLIKTRGQQVTLRCSPKSGHDTVSWYQQALGQGPQFIFQYYEEEERQRGNFPDRFSGHQFPNYSSELNVNALLLGDSALYLCASSLETGTNLGNEQFFGPGTRLTVL.

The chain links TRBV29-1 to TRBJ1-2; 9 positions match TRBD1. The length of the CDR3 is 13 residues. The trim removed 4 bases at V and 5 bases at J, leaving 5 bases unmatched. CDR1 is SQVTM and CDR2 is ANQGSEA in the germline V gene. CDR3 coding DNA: TGCAGCGTTGCCCCGGGACAGGGTTATGGCTACACCTTC. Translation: CSVAPGQGYGYTF.

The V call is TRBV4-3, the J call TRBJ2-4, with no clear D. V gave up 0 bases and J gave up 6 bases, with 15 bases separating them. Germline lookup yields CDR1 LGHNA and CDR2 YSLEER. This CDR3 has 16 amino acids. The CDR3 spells CASSQDGNAGVNIQYF. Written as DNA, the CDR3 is TGCGCCAGCAGCCAAGATGGTAATGCTGGCGTAAACATTCAGTACTTC.